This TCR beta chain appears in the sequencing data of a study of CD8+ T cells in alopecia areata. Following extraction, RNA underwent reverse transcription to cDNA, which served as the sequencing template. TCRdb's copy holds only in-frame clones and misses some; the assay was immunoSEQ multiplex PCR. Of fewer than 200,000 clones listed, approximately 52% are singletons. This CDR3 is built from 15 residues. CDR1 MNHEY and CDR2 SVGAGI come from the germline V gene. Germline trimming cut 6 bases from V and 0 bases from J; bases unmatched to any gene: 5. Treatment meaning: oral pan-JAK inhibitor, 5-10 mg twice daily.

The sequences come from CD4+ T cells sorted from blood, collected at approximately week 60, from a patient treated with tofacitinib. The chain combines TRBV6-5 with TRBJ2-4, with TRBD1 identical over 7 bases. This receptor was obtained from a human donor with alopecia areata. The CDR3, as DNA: TGTGCCAGCAGGAGACAGGGCTCAGCCAAAAACATTCAGTACTTC. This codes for CASRRQGSAKNIQYF.